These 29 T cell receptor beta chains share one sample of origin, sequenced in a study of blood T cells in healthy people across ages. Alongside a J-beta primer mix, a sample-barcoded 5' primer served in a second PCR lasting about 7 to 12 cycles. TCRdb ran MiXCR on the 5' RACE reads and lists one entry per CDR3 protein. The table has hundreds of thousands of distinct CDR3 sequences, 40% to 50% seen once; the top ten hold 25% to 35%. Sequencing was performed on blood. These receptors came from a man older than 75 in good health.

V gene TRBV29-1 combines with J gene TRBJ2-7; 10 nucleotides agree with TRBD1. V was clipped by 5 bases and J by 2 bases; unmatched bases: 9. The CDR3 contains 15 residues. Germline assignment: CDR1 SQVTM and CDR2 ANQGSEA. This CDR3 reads CSVLSGTGVAYEQYF. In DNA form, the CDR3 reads TGCAGCGTTCTATCCGGGACAGGGGTCGCCTACGAGCAGTACTTC.

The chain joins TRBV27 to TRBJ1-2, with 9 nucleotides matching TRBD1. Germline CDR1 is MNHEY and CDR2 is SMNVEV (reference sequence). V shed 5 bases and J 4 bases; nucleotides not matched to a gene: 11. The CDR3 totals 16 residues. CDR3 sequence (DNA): TGTGCCAGCAGTATAGCCGGGACAGGGTTTGGCTATGGCTACACCTTC. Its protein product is CASSIAGTGFGYGYTF.

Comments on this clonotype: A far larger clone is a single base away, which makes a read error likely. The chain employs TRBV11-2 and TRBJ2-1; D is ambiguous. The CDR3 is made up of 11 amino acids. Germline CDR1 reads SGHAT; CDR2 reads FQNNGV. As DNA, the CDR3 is TGTGCCAGCAGCTTATTTGATGAGCGGTTCTTC. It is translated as CASSLFDERFF.

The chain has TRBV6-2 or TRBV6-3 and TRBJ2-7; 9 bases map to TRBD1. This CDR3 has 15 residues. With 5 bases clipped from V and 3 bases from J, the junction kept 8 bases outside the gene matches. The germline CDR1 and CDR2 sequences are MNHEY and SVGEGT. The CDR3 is CASSLTGGSVYEQYF. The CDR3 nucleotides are TGTGCCAGCAGTCTAACAGGGGGCTCGGTCTACGAGCAGTACTTC.

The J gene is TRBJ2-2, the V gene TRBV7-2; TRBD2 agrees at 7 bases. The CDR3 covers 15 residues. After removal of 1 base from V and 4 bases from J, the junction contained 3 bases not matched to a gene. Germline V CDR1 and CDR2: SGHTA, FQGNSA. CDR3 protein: CASSLGTSFTGELFF. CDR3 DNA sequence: TGTGCCAGCAGCTTAGGGACTAGTTTCACCGGGGAGCTGTTTTTT.

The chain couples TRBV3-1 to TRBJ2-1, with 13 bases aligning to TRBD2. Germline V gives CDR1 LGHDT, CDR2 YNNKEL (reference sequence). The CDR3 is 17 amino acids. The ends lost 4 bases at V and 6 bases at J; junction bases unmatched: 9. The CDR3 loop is CASSRKPGTSGANEQFF. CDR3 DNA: TGTGCCAGCAGCCGGAAACCAGGGACTAGCGGGGCCAATGAGCAGTTCTTC.

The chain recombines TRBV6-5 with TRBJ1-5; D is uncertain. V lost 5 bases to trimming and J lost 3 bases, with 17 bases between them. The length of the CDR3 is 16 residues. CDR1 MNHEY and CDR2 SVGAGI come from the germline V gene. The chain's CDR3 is CASSIRRSDSNQPQHF. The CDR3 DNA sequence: TGTGCCAGCAGTATTCGACGGAGTGATTCCAATCAGCCCCAGCATTTT.

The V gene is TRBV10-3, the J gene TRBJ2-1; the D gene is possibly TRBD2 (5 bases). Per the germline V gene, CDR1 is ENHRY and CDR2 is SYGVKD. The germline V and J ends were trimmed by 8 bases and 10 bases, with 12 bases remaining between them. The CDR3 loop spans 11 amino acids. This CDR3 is CAIRGGEEQFF. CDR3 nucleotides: TGTGCCATCCGAGGAGGAGAGGAGCAGTTCTTC.

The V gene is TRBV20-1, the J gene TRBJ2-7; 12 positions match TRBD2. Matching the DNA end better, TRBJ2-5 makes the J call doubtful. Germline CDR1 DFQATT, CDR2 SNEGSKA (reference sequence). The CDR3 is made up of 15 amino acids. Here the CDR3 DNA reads TGCAGTGCCCGGACTAGCGGGGTCCGGGATGGGACCCAGTACTTC. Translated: CSARTSGVRDGTQYF.

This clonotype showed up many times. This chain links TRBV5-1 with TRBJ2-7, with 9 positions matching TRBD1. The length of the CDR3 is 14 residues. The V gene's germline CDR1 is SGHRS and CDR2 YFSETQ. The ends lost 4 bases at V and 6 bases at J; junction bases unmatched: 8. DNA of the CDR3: TGCGCCAGCAGCCTAACCGGGACAGGGCTCGAGCAGTACTTC. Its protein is CASSLTGTGLEQYF.

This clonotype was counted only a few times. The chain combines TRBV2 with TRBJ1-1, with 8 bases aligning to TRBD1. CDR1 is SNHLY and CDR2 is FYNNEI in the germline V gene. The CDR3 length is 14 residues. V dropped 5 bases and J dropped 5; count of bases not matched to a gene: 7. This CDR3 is CASSLQGARTEAFF. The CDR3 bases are TGTGCCAGCAGTCTCCAGGGGGCAAGGACTGAAGCTTTCTTT.

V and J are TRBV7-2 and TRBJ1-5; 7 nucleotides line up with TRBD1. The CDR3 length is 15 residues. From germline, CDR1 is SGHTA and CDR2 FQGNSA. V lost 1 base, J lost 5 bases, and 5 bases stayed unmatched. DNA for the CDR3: TGTGCCAGCAGCTTAGGTGCCGACAGGGATCAGCCCCAGCATTTT. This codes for CASSLGADRDQPQHF.

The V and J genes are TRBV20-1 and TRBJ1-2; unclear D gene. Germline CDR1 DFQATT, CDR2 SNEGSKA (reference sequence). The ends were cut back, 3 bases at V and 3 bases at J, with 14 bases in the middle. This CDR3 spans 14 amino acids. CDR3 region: CSARGVGSDYGYTF. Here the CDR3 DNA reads TGCAGTGCTAGGGGTGTGGGGTCGGACTATGGCTACACCTTC.

The CDR3 reads CASSSRPSTRSNTDTQYF. Written as DNA, the CDR3 is TGTGCCAGCAGCTCCCGCCCTTCGACTAGATCTAACACAGATACGCAGTATTTT. This sequence joins TRBV7-6 and TRBJ2-3; perhaps TRBD2 as D (6 bases). This CDR3 spans 18 amino acids. V lost 4 bases and J lost 2, with 22 bases in between. Germline V gene data show CDR1 as SGHVS and CDR2 as FNYEAQ.

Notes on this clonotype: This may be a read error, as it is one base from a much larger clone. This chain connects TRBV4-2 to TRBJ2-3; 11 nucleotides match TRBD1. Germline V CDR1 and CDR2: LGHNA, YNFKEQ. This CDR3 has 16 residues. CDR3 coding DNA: TGTGCCAGCAGCCAAGAGGACAGGGGGCACGAAGATATGCAGTATTTT. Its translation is CASSQEDRGHEDMQYF.

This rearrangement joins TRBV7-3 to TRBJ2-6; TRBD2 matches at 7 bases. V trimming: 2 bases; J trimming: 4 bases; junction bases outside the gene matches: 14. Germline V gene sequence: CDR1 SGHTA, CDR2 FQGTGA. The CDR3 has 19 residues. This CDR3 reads CASSLRLGGEGSGANVLTF. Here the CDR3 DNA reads TGTGCCAGCAGCTTACGTTTAGGAGGGGAGGGATCCGGGGCCAACGTCCTGACTTTC.

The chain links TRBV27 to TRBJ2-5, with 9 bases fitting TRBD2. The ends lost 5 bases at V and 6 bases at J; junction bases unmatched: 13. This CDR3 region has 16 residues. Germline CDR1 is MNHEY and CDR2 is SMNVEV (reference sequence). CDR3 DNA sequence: TGTGCCAGCAGTCCCCAAGGTGGGACTAGCAGTAAGACCCAGTACTTC. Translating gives CASSPQGGTSSKTQYF.

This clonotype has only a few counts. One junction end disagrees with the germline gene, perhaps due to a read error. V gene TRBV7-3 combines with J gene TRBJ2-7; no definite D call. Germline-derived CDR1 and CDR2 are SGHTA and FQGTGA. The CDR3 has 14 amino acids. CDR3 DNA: TGTGCCAGCAGCATAACCGGGTCCTCCTACGAGCAGTACTTC. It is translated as CASSITGSSYEQYF.

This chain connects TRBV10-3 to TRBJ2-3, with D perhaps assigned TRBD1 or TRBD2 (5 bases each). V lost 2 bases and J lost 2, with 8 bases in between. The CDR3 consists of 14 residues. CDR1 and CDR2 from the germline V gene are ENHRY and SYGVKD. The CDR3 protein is CAISERDPTDTQYF. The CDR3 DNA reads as TGTGCCATCAGTGAGAGGGACCCCACAGATACGCAGTATTTT.

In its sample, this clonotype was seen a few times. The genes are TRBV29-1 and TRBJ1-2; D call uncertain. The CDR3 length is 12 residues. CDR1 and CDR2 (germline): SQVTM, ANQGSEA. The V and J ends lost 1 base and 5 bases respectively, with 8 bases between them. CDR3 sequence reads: CSVEVGSYGYTF. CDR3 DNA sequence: TGCAGCGTTGAAGTGGGCTCTTATGGCTACACCTTC.

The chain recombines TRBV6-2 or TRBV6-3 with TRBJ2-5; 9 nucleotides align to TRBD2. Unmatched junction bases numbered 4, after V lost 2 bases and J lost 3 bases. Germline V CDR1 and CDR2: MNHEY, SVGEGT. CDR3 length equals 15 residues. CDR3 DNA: TGTGCCAGCAGTTACCGGGCTAGCGGGGAAGAGACCCAGTACTTC. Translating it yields CASSYRASGEETQYF.

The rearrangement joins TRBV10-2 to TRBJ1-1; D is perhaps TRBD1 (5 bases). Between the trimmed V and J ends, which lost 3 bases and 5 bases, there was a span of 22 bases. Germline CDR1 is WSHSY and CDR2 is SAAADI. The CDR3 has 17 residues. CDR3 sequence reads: CASSDGWFRGRGTEAFF. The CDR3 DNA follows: TGCGCCAGCAGTGACGGGTGGTTCCGGGGCCGAGGAACTGAAGCTTTCTTT.

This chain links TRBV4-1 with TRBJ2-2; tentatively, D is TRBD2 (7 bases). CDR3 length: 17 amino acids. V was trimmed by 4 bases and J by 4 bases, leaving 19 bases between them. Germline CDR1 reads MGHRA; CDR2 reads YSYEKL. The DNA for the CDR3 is TGCGCCAGCAGCCGACCTGCTAGGGGGGGCTCCACCGGGGAGCTGTTTTTT. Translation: CASSRPARGGSTGELFF.

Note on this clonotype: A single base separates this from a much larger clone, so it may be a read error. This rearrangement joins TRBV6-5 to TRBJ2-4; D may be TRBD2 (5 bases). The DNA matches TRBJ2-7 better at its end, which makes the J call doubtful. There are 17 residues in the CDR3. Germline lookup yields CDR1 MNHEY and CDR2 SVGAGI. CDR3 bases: TGTGCCAGCAGTTACTCGAGTTCTGGAGGTCTCTCCTACGAGCAGTACTTC. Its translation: CASSYSSSGGLSYEQYF.

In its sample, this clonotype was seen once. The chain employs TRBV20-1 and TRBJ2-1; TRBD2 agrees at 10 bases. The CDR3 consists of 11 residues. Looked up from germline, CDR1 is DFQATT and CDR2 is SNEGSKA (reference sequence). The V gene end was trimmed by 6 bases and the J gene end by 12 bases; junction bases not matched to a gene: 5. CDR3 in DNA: TGCAGTGCAGATTTAGCGGGAGGGCAGTTCTTC. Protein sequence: CSADLAGGQFF.

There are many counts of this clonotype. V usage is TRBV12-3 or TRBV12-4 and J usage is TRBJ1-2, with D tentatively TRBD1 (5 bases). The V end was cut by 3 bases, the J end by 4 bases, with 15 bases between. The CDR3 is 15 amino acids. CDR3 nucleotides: TGTGCCAGCAGTTTTGGGTCAGGGAAACCCTATGGCTACACCTTC. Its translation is CASSFGSGKPYGYTF.

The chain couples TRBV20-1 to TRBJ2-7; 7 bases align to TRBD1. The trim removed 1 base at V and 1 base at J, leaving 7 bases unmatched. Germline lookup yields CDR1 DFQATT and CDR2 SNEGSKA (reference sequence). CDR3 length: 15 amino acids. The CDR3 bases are TGCAGTGCTAGAGTCGGCTGGGACAGTTCCTACGAGCAGTACTTC. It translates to CSARVGWDSSYEQYF.

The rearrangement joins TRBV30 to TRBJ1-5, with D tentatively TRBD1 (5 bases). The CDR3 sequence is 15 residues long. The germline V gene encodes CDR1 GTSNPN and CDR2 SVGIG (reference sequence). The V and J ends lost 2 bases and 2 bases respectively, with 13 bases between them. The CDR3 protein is CAWSILGEGNQPQHF. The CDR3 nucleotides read TGTGCCTGGAGTATACTGGGGGAGGGCAATCAGCCCCAGCATTTT.

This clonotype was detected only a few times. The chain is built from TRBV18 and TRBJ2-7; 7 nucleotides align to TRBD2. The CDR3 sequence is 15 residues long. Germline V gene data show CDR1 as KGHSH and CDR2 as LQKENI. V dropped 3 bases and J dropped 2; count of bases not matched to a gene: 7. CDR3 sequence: CASSPPSGGAYEQYF. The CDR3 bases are TGTGCCAGCTCACCCCCGTCGGGGGGAGCCTACGAGCAGTACTTC.